The clone carrying this T cell receptor (beta chain) came up many times. Its specificity is unknown. Through Arm-PCR of CDR3 regions and iRepertoire HTBI primers, TCR beta libraries were built. TCRdb independently ran MiXCR on the multiplex PCR reads; one entry per CDR3 protein. In the table there are 400,000 or so distinct CDR3 sequences, around 20% of which are singletons. Described time point: persistent/refractory GD, antithyroid drugs over 5 years with positive TRAb. With RNA extracted from PBMCs as input, the TCR library was made. An endocrinology department in Xi'an, China, supplied the patients. These data come from a study of regulatory T cells in long-lasting Graves disease. Background on the study: More than 5 years of antithyroid drugs with positive TSH receptor antibodies defined persistent Graves' disease. Study results and caveats: It was in persistent disease that TRBV28, TRBJ1-2 and TRBJ2-5 were favored. A limited number of samples was an acknowledged limitation.

This CDR3 contains 17 residues. The V gene end was trimmed by 3 bases and the J gene end by 4 bases; junction bases not matched to a gene: 13. Per germline, CDR1 MGHRA and CDR2 YSYEKL. J is TRBJ2-5 and V is TRBV4-1, with 8 bases lining up with TRBD1. The sequencing used peripheral blood mononuclear cells (PBMCs), collected when the disease was refractory, from a patient treated with antithyroid drugs. This TCR was recovered from a female donor with Graves disease. CDR3 protein: CASSQHIQGGVGETQYF. In DNA form, the CDR3 reads TGCGCCAGCAGCCAGCACATACAGGGGGGAGTTGGAGAGACCCAGTACTTC.